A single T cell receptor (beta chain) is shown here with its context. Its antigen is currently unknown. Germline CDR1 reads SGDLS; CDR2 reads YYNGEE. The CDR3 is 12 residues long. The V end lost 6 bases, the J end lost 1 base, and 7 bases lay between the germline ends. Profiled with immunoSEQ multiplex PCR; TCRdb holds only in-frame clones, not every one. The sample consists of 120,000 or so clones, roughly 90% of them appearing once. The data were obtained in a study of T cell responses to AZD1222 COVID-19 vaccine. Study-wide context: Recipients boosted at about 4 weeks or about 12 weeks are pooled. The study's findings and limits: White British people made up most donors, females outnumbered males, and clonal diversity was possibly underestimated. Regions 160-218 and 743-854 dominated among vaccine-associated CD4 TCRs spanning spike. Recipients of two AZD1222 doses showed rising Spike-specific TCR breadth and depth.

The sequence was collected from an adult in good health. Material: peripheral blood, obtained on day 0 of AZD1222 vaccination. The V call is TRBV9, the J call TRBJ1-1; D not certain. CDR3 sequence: CASKGTNTEAFF. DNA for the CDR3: TGTGCCAGCAAAGGAACGAACACTGAAGCTTTCTTT. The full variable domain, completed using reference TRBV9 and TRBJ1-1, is DSGVTQTPKHLITATGQRVTLRCSPRSGDLSVYWYQQSLDQGLQFLIQYYNGEERAKGNILERFSAQQFPDLHSELNLSSLELGDSALYFCASKGTNTEAFFGQGTRLTVV.